A single sample is the source of the 15 T cell receptor beta chains below, sequenced in a study of CD8 T cells in Susac syndrome. About 0.45 to 1 ug RNA was reverse transcribed with random hexamers. Each CDR3 protein is one row after TCRdb ran MiXCR on the immunoSEQ multiplex PCR reads. The sample lists hundreds of thousands of distinct CDR3 sequences; approximately 89% were seen once. Sample: CD8+ T cells from PBMCs. The receptors were sampled from a human donor with multiple sclerosis.

The V call is TRBV29-1, the J call TRBJ2-1; unclear D gene. The CDR3 has 13 amino acids. CDR1 is SQVTM and CDR2 is ANQGSEA in the germline V gene. The V end was cut by 7 bases, the J end by 0 bases, with 10 bases between. This CDR3 is CSGGRYSYNEQFF. In nucleotides, the CDR3 is TGCAGCGGAGGTAGATACTCCTACAATGAGCAGTTCTTC.

This chain joins TRBV6-2 or TRBV6-3 and TRBJ2-1; TRBD1 matches 8 bases. J was trimmed by 6 bases and V by 6 bases; bases with no gene match: 7. CDR3 length: 14 amino acids. The germline V gene encodes CDR1 MNHEY and CDR2 SVGEGT. For the CDR3, the DNA is TGTGCCAGCAGGCGACAGGGGTGGGTCAATGAGCAGTTCTTC. This translates into CASRRQGWVNEQFF.

The chain joins TRBV6-1 to TRBJ1-1; TRBD1 is a possible D gene (5 bases). Trimming took 2 bases from V and 0 from J, leaving 19 bases between them. The CDR3 totals 18 residues. Germline V gives CDR1 MNHNS, CDR2 SASEGT. DNA of the CDR3: TGTGCCAGCAGTGAATTGCTGGGGCAGGCACACTTGAACACTGAAGCTTTCTTT. Its protein product is CASSELLGQAHLNTEAFF.

The gene calls are TRBV19 and TRBJ1-1; D is undetermined. The CDR3 has 12 amino acids. The V and J ends lost 1 base and 5 bases respectively, with 5 bases between them. In germline, CDR1 is LNHDA, CDR2 SQIVND (reference sequence). For the CDR3, the DNA is TGTGCCAGTAGTATAGGGGTTACTGAAGCTTTCTTT. Translation gives CASSIGVTEAFF.

The chain uses TRBV5-1 and TRBJ2-7; 9 nucleotides agree with TRBD1. V was pared by 0 bases and J by 6 bases, with 7 bases of the junction left unmatched. The V gene's germline CDR1 is SGHRS and CDR2 YFSETQ. The CDR3 consists of 15 residues. The CDR3, as DNA: TGCGCCAGCAGCTTGGCCGGGACAGGGCCGGTCGAGCAGTACTTC. This codes for CASSLAGTGPVEQYF.

This clonotype was seen just once. This sequence joins TRBV6-1 and TRBJ2-7; either TRBD1 or TRBD2 may supply D (7 bases each). Germline V gene data show CDR1 as MNHNS and CDR2 as SASEGT. The CDR3 spans 16 residues. V was pared by 2 bases and J by 4 bases, with 18 bases between. The CDR3 sequence is CASSEPGGGGLYEQYF. Here the CDR3 DNA reads TGTGCCAGCAGTGAACCAGGGGGGGGAGGCCTGTACGAGCAGTACTTC.

This chain connects TRBV10-1 to TRBJ2-3; 14 bases are a match to TRBD2. Losses at the gene ends were 4 bases for V and 4 bases for J; bases not matched to a gene: 10. This CDR3 spans 18 amino acids. Per germline, CDR1 WNHNN and CDR2 SYGVQD (reference sequence). In DNA form, the CDR3 reads TGCGCCAGCAGTGGGCACTCCGGGACTAGCGGGGGCCCAGATACGCAGTATTTT. It is translated as CASSGHSGTSGGPDTQYF.

This clonotype has just one count. The chain employs TRBV19 and TRBJ2-3; no clear D gene. V was trimmed by 10 bases and J by 0 bases, leaving 2 bases between them. The CDR3 sequence is 10 residues long. Germline loops: CDR1 LNHDA, CDR2 SQIVND (reference sequence). CDR3 amino acids: CATSTDTQYF. The CDR3 DNA follows: TGTGCCACCAGCACAGATACGCAGTATTTT.

Points on this clonotype: A junction end diverges from the germline sequence, so it may reflect a read error. The chain has TRBV5-4 and TRBJ2-7; D might be TRBD1 or TRBD2, each matching 5 bases. The CDR3 totals 13 residues. Per the germline V gene, CDR1 is SGHNT and CDR2 is YYREEE (reference sequence). The CDR3: CASSWGWEHEQHF. For the CDR3, the DNA is TGTGCCAGCAGCTGGGGGTGGGAACACGAGCAGCACTTC.

V and J are TRBV6-5 and TRBJ1-1; D is undetermined. Trimming stripped 0 bases from V and 5 bases from J, with 19 bases between. The CDR3 is made up of 17 amino acids. Germline loops: CDR1 MNHEY, CDR2 SVGAGI. The CDR3 nucleotides are TGTGCCAGCAGTTACTCGCGATTTGAAAGACTATCGACTGAAGCTTTCTTT. It is translated as CASSYSRFERLSTEAFF.

The V gene is TRBV27, the J gene TRBJ2-3, with D possibly being TRBD1 or TRBD2 (5 bases each). This CDR3 comprises 16 residues. V lost 3 bases and J lost 2, with 15 bases in between. Germline CDR1 is MNHEY and CDR2 is SMNVEV (reference sequence). The CDR3 sequence is CASSFEGSGFTDTQYF. The CDR3 DNA follows: TGTGCCAGCAGTTTCGAGGGGTCAGGTTTCACAGATACGCAGTATTTT.

The gene calls are TRBV2 and TRBJ1-4; tentative D call: TRBD1 (5 bases). Germline CDR1 SNHLY, CDR2 FYNNEI. Trimming removed 7 bases at V and 0 bases at J, with 12 bases between. The CDR3 is made up of 15 amino acids. The CDR3 reads CASTRGFATNEKLFF. Written as DNA, the CDR3 is TGTGCCAGCACCCGGGGCTTTGCAACTAATGAAAAACTGTTTTTT. The complete variable domain, with remaining parts taken from reference TRBV2 and TRBJ1-4, reads EPEVTQTPSHQVTQMGQEVILRCVPISNHLYFYWYRQILGQKVEFLVSFYNNEISEKSEIFDDQFSVERPDGSNFTLKIRSTKLEDSAMYFCASTRGFATNEKLFFGSGTQLSVL.

CDR3 bases: TGTGCCAGCAGCCCTCAGGGGGCAGCCAAAGAGGGCTACAATGAGCAGTTCTTC. Its protein is CASSPQGAAKEGYNEQFF. The V gene is TRBV27, the J gene TRBJ2-1, with 8 bases matching TRBD1. The germline gives CDR1 MNHEY, CDR2 SMNVEV (reference sequence). The J segment lost 3 bases and the V segment lost 6 bases, leaving 16 bases of the junction unmatched. The CDR3 consists of 18 residues.

V gene TRBV12-3 or TRBV12-4 combines with J gene TRBJ2-1; TRBD1 aligns across 11 bases. This CDR3 is built from 15 residues. J was trimmed by 6 bases and V by 7 bases; bases with no gene match: 8. The CDR3 DNA is TGTGCCAGCACCTCCGGGACAGGGGGTGGCAATGAGCAGTTCTTC. Residues: CASTSGTGGGNEQFF.

This clonotype was detected a few times. The DNA for the CDR3 is TGTGCCAGCAGTTACCCGACTCGCGGGGGACCCTACGAGCAGTACTTC. Translation gives CASSYPTRGGPYEQYF. The V gene is TRBV6-2 or TRBV6-3, the J gene TRBJ2-7; TRBD2 matches 7 bases. The V and J ends lost 2 bases and 2 bases, in that order; junction bases with no gene match: 9. The V gene's germline CDR1 is MNHEY and CDR2 SVGEGT. CDR3 length equals 16 residues.